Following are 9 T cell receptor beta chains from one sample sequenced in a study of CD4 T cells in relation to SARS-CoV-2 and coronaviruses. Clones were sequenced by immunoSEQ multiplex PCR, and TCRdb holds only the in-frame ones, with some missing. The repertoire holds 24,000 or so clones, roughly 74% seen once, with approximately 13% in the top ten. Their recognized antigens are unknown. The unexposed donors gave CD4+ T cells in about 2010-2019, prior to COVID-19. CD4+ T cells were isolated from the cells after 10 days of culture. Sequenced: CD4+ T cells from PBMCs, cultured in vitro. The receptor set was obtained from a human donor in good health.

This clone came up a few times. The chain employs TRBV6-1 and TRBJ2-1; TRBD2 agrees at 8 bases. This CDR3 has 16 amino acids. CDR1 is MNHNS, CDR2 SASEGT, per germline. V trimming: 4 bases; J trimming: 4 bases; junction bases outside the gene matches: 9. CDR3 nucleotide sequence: TGTGCCAGCAGTGGTGTTAGCGGGAACCTTTACAATGAGCAGTTCTTC. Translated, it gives CASSGVSGNLYNEQFF.

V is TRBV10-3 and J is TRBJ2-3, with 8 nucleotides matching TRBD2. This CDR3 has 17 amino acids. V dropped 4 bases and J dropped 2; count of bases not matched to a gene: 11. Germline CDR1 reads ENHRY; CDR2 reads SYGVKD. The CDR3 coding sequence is TGTGCCATCAGTGGTCCCCCCCTAGCGGGTATCACAGATACGCAGTATTTT. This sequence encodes CAISGPPLAGITDTQYF.

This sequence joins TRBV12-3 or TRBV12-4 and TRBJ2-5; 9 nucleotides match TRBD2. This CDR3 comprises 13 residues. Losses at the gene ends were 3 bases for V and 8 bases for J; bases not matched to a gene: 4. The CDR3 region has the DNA TGTGCCAGCAGTTTCCGGCGGGAGGGTACCCAGTACTTC. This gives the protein CASSFRREGTQYF.

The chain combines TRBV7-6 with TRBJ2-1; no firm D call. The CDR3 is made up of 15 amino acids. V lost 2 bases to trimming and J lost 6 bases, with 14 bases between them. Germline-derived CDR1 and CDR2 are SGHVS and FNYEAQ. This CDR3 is CASSLSAGEGNEQFF. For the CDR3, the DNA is TGTGCCAGCAGCTTAAGCGCTGGAGAAGGCAATGAGCAGTTCTTC. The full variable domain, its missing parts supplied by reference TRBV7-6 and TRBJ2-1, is GAGVSQSPRYKVTKRGQDVALRCDPISGHVSLYWYRQALGQGPEFLTYFNYEAQQDKSGLPNDRFSAERPEGSISTLTIQRTEQRDSAMYRCASSLSAGEGNEQFFGPGTRLTVL.

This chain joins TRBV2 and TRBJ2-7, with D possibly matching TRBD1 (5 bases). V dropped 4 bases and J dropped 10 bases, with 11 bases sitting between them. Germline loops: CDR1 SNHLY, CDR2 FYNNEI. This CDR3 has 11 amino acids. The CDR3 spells CASSVWGPQYF. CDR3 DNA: TGTGCCAGCAGTGTGTGGGGCCCACAGTACTTC.

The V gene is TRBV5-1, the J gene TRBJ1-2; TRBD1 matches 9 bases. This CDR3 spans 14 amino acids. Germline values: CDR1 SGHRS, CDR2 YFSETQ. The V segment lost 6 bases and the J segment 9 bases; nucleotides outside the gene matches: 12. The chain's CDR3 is CASMGGTGHVSYTF. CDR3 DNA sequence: TGCGCCAGCATGGGCGGGACAGGGCATGTCAGCTACACCTTC.

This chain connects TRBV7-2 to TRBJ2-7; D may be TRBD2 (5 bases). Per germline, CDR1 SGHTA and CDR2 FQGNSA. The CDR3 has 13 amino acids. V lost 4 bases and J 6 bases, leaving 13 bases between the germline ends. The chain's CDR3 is CASSSQARGEQYF. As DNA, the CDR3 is TGTGCCAGCAGCTCTCAGGCCCGGGGCGAGCAGTACTTC. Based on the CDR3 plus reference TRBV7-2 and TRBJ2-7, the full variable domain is GAGVSQSPSNKVTEKGKDVELRCDPISGHTALYWYRQSLGQGLEFLIYFQGNSAPDKSGLPSDRFSAERTGGSVSTLTIQRTQQEDSAVYLCASSSQARGEQYFGPGTRLTVT.

For the CDR3, the DNA is TGTGCCAGTAGTATAGGGACTGGAGGCTACGAGCAGTACTTC. Residues: CASSIGTGGYEQYF. V usage is TRBV19 and J usage is TRBJ2-7, with D possibly being TRBD2 (5 bases). The germline V gene encodes CDR1 LNHDA and CDR2 SQIVND (reference sequence). There are 14 residues in the CDR3. V gave up 1 base and J gave up 3 bases, with 10 bases separating them. The full variable domain, its missing parts supplied by reference TRBV19 and TRBJ2-7, is DGGITQSPKYLFRKEGQNVTLSCEQNLNHDAMYWYRQDPGQGLRLIYYSQIVNDFQKGDIAEGYSVSREKKESFPLTVTSAQKNPTAFYLCASSIGTGGYEQYFGPGTRLTVT.

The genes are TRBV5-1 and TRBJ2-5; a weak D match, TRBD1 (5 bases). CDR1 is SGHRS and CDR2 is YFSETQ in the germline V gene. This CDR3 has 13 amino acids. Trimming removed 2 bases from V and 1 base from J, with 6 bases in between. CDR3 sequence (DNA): TGCGCCAGCAGCTTAAGGGGCCAAGAGACCCAGTACTTC. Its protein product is CASSLRGQETQYF.